The entry below gives a single T cell receptor (beta chain) sequence along with its context. Its antigen is still unknown. This CDR3 spans 14 amino acids. Germline loops: CDR1 SGHRS, CDR2 YFSETQ. After removal of 5 bases from V and 5 bases from J, the junction contained 5 bases not matched to a gene. Expressed TCRB transcripts were sequenced because the isolated RNA had all been reverse transcribed beforehand. This table comes from immunoSEQ multiplex PCR, and its TCRdb copy is limited to in-frame clones, with some not included. Among around 14,000 clones, roughly 76% were seen once, and the ten largest hold less than 0.4%. This sample was taken from a study of beta chain features in type 1 diabetes. Study-level information: The samples had 85 million to 130 million sorted cells examined in all.

Study-wide results and limits: A moderate, significant TCRB CDR3 shortening appeared in type 1 diabetes across four CD4+ subsets.

This chain joins TRBV5-1 and TRBJ2-1, with 9 positions matching TRBD2. The sequenced sample consisted of stem cell memory CD4+ T cells from blood. The sequence was obtained from a woman aged 18-30 years with type 1 diabetes. The CDR3 is CASSPSSGNNEQFF. CDR3 nucleotide sequence: TGCGCCAGCAGTCCCTCTAGCGGGAACAATGAGCAGTTCTTC.